The 30 T cell receptor beta chains reported below all come from one sample, sequenced in a study of blood T cells in healthy people across ages (dated by TCRdb to about 2015). The library was prepared using 5' RACE. These reads were obtained on an Illumina HiSeq 2500. A second PCR of roughly 7 to 11 cycles was performed with a sample-barcoded 5' primer and a J-beta primer mix. TCRdb reanalyzed the raw reads on its own, using fastp at Q25 for trimming and MiXCR for clone calling, and kept in-frame beta chains. Each entry merges the rows of one CDR3 protein and shows their most common DNA and genes. Recorded for this sample are hundreds of thousands of distinct CDR3 sequences; around a fifth of them occurred a single time. Together, the top ten hold roughly 22% of the sample. The sequencing sample was made of blood. The receptors stem from a man in his 70s in good health.

This chain uses TRBV11-2 with TRBJ2-2; 9 positions agree with TRBD2. The trim removed 2 bases at V and 6 bases at J, leaving 4 bases unmatched. There are 15 residues in the CDR3. Germline CDR1 and CDR2: SGHAT and FQNNGV. The CDR3 coding sequence is TGTGCCAGCAGCTTATGGCTAGCGGGATCCGGGGAGCTGTTTTTT. Its protein is CASSLWLAGSGELFF.

The chain combines TRBV18 with TRBJ2-5, with 7 positions matching TRBD1. Near its end, the DNA agrees better with TRBJ2-7, so the J call may be wrong. The germline V gene encodes CDR1 KGHSH and CDR2 LQKENI. The CDR3 runs to 15 residues. CDR3 bases: TGTGCCAGCTCACCAGCGCAGGGACAGACCTACGAGCAGTACGTC. Protein sequence: CASSPAQGQTYEQYV.

This clonotype showed up just a few times. This chain connects TRBV12-3 or TRBV12-4 to TRBJ2-7, with 8 bases identical to TRBD1. The CDR3 totals 15 residues. Losses at the gene ends were 6 bases for V and 2 bases for J; bases not matched to a gene: 9. The CDR3 DNA follows: TGTGCCAGCAGCATTGGGACAGGTTGGACCTACGAGCAGTACTTC. Its protein is CASSIGTGWTYEQYF.

This chain uses TRBV6-5 with TRBJ2-3; D is perhaps TRBD2 (6 bases). The germline gives CDR1 MNHEY, CDR2 SVGAGI. CDR3 length: 17 residues. Trimming pared 0 bases from V and 3 bases from J, leaving 16 bases between. CDR3 sequence: CASSYSRDSRGTDTQYF. DNA for the CDR3: TGTGCCAGCAGTTACTCGAGAGACAGTCGGGGGACAGATACGCAGTATTTT.

The chain carries TRBV5-6 and TRBJ1-6; perhaps TRBD1 as D (6 bases). Trimming cost V 2 bases and J 7 bases, with 10 bases left between them. Germline V gives CDR1 SGHDT, CDR2 YYEEEE. The CDR3 has 14 amino acids. For the CDR3, the DNA is TGTGCCAGCAGCTTACGCGGGGGCAATTCACCCCTCCACTTT. Translation: CASSLRGGNSPLHF.

The genes are TRBV29-1 and TRBJ2-7; 7 bases are a match to TRBD1. The CDR3 extends over 12 amino acids. V shed 6 bases and J 3 bases; nucleotides not matched to a gene: 5. Germline assignment: CDR1 SQVTM and CDR2 ANQGSEA. CDR3 sequence reads: CSVRTGSYEQYV. Written as DNA, the CDR3 is TGCAGCGTCCGGACAGGAAGCTACGAGCAGTACGTC.

This clonotype has more than one count but fewer than ten. The chain couples TRBV12-3 or TRBV12-4 to TRBJ2-1; 7 nucleotides agree with TRBD1. Trimming at V came to 5 bases and at J to 3 bases, leaving 7 bases not matched to a gene. The CDR3 contains 15 residues. The CDR3: CASSPHDRDYNEQFF. The DNA of the CDR3 is TGTGCCAGCAGTCCCCACGACAGGGACTACAATGAGCAGTTCTTC.

This clonotype was found a few times. V gene TRBV15 combines with J gene TRBJ2-4; tentatively, D is TRBD1 (5 bases). The CDR3 loop spans 14 amino acids. Germline lookup yields CDR1 LNHNV and CDR2 YYDKDF (reference sequence). The ends were cut back, 5 bases at V and 3 bases at J, with 11 bases in the middle. The CDR3 spells CATSGQWDKNIQYF. CDR3 in DNA: TGTGCCACCAGCGGACAATGGGACAAAAACATTCAGTACTTC.

The genes are TRBV11-2 and TRBJ2-3, with 9 nucleotides matching TRBD2. This CDR3 contains 16 residues. V lost 4 bases, J lost 4 bases, and 9 bases stayed unmatched. The germline V gene encodes CDR1 SGHAT and CDR2 FQNNGV. The CDR3 protein is CASSSWASGVADTQYF. The CDR3 bases are TGTGCCAGCAGCTCCTGGGCTAGCGGGGTTGCAGATACGCAGTATTTT.

This clonotype has more than one count but fewer than ten. The chain combines TRBV6-1 with TRBJ1-1, with a possible D match to TRBD1 (6 bases). This CDR3 is built from 14 residues. Trimming shortened V by 8 bases and J by 3 bases, and 16 bases separated the two germline ends. Looked up from germline, CDR1 is MNHNS and CDR2 is SASEGT. CDR3 protein: CASQGGGRDTEAFF. CDR3 DNA sequence: TGTGCCAGCCAAGGGGGGGGGCGGGACACTGAAGCTTTCTTT.

Note on this clonotype: A junction end diverges from the germline sequence, so it may reflect a read error. The chain carries TRBV4-2 and TRBJ1-1; no reliable D call. CDR3 length: 14 amino acids. Germline V gives CDR1 LGHNA, CDR2 YNFKEQ. DNA of the CDR3: TGTGCCAGCAACCAAGTCGGGCCCGACACTGAAGCTTTCTTT. As protein: CASNQVGPDTEAFF.

As DNA, the CDR3 is TGCAGTGCTAGAGCGTGGGGGCGGGGTGAGCAGTTCTTC. Translating it yields CSARAWGRGEQFF. The chain employs TRBV20-1 and TRBJ2-1; D is possibly TRBD1 or TRBD2 (6 bases each). V lost 1 base and J 9 bases, leaving 13 bases between the germline ends. The CDR3 runs to 13 residues. Germline V gives CDR1 DFQATT, CDR2 SNEGSKA (reference sequence).

This clonotype has a single count. The gene calls are TRBV5-1 and TRBJ2-3; 16 bases are a match to TRBD2. Trimming took 3 bases from V and 4 from J; bases not matched to a gene: 8. Germline V gives CDR1 SGHRS, CDR2 YFSETQ. This CDR3 spans 18 amino acids. CDR3 in DNA: TGCGCCAGCAGCTCGGGACTAGCGGGGGGGCCTTCTTCAGATACGCAGTATTTT. This translates into CASSSGLAGGPSSDTQYF.

This clonotype was observed a handful of times. The V call is TRBV25-1, the J call TRBJ2-5; 9 bases are a match to TRBD2. The CDR3 covers 17 residues. Unmatched junction bases numbered 17, after V lost 8 bases and J lost 4 bases. Germline V gene sequence: CDR1 MGHDK, CDR2 SYGVNS. CDR3 protein: CASSPQTSGELGETQYF. The CDR3 nucleotides are TGTGCCAGCTCTCCCCAGACTAGCGGAGAGCTAGGAGAGACCCAGTACTTC.

CDR3 residues: CASSQDVGQANSNQPQHF. Here the CDR3 DNA reads TGTGCCAGCAGCCAAGATGTCGGTCAGGCGAATAGCAATCAGCCCCAGCATTTT. V gene TRBV4-2 combines with J gene TRBJ1-5; D uncertain. V shed 0 bases and J shed 0 bases, with 15 bases lying between them. Germline V CDR1 and CDR2: LGHNA, YNFKEQ. CDR3 length equals 18 residues.

A note on this clonotype: One end of the junction varies from germline; a read error may be responsible. This chain connects TRBV29-1 to TRBJ2-5, with D possibly called TRBD1 or TRBD2 (6 bases each). The germline V gene has CDR1 SQVTM and CDR2 ANQGSEA. The CDR3 length is 13 residues. CDR3 protein: CSVEAGAKETKYF. The CDR3 bases are TGCAGCGTTGAAGCGGGGGCCAAAGAGACCAAGTACTTC.

V and J are TRBV28 and TRBJ2-7; 10 positions agree with TRBD1. V lost 6 bases, J lost 5 bases, and 10 bases stayed unmatched. Germline-derived CDR1 and CDR2 are MDHEN and SYDVKM. This CDR3 is built from 15 residues. The CDR3 here is CASSPSRDRGHEQYF. CDR3 DNA: TGTGCCAGCAGCCCAAGTCGGGACAGGGGACACGAGCAGTACTTC.

This clonotype was counted a few times. J is TRBJ1-4 and V is TRBV7-2; D gene ambiguous. CDR1 is SGHTA, CDR2 FQGNSA, per germline. The CDR3 is 14 residues long. V lost 5 bases and J 0 bases, leaving 7 bases between the germline ends. The CDR3 coding sequence is TGTGCCAGCAGCCCTCAGACAACTAATGAAAAACTGTTTTTT. Translation gives CASSPQTTNEKLFF.

The CDR3 DNA follows: TGTGCCACCCGCCGGGAACCCTACAATGAGCAGTTCTTC. It specifies CATRREPYNEQFF. V usage is TRBV19 and J usage is TRBJ2-1, with D possibly TRBD2 on 5 matching bases. The CDR3 extends over 13 amino acids. V lost 10 bases and J 2 bases, leaving 12 bases between the germline ends. The germline V gene has CDR1 LNHDA and CDR2 SQIVND (reference sequence).

At least ten counts were recorded for this clonotype. The chain recombines TRBV10-3 with TRBJ2-1; TRBD1 aligns across 7 bases. The V and J ends lost 6 bases and 5 bases, in that order; junction bases with no gene match: 4. Germline CDR1 and CDR2: ENHRY and SYGVKD. This CDR3 region has 13 residues. CDR3 bases: TGTGCCATCAGGACTGGGACAGACAATGAGCAGTTCTTC. Residues: CAIRTGTDNEQFF.

The CDR3 is CASSWDRAYGYTF. DNA for the CDR3: TGTGCCAGCAGCTGGGACAGGGCCTATGGCTACACCTTC. This sequence joins TRBV7-9 and TRBJ1-2; TRBD1 matches at 9 bases. CDR1 is SEHNR and CDR2 is FQNEAQ in the germline V gene (reference sequence). This CDR3 has 13 amino acids. Germline trimming cut 4 bases from V and 4 bases from J; bases unmatched to any gene: 1.

This clonotype has only a few counts. J is TRBJ1-5 and V is TRBV21-1; the table's D call TRBD1 went unverified against the DNA. TRBV21-1 counts as a pseudogene. CDR3 length: 19 amino acids. CDR3 sequence reads: CASSLRTGGPIPRHQPQHF. In DNA form, the CDR3 reads TGTGCCAGCAGCCTACGGACAGGGGGCCCTATTCCCCGACATCAGCCCCAGCATTTT.

Regarding this clonotype: The germline gene is not matched at one end of the junction; a read error may be the cause. The CDR3 is CSARTTYGQYF. CDR3 nucleotides: TGCAGTGCTAGAACTACCTACGGGCAGTACTTC. V and J are TRBV20-1 and TRBJ2-7; D is unresolved. The CDR3 extends over 11 amino acids. Germline CDR1 reads DFQATT; CDR2 reads SNEGSKA (reference sequence).

This clonotype has only a few counts. This chain connects TRBV20-1 to TRBJ2-5; 7 bases match TRBD2. J was trimmed by 0 bases and V by 6 bases; bases with no gene match: 7. The germline V gene has CDR1 DFQATT and CDR2 SNEGSKA (reference sequence). CDR3 size: 14 residues. As DNA, the CDR3 is TGCAGTGCCGAGGGGCGGGGGTACCAAGAGACCCAGTACTTC. This sequence encodes CSAEGRGYQETQYF.

The sample holds a few counts of this clonotype. The chain employs TRBV7-9 and TRBJ1-4; D unclear. This CDR3 region has 14 residues. Between the trimmed V and J ends, which lost 3 bases and 4 bases, there was a span of 9 bases. Germline loops: CDR1 SEHNR, CDR2 FQNEAQ (reference sequence). The CDR3 coding sequence is TGTGCCAGCAGCTTCTCACGGAATAATGAAAAACTGTTTTTT. Translating gives CASSFSRNNEKLFF.

The chain links TRBV11-2 to TRBJ1-4; TRBD1 agrees at 8 bases. V lost 5 bases, J lost 8 bases, and 10 bases stayed unmatched. Germline CDR1 reads SGHAT; CDR2 reads FQNNGV. CDR3 size: 15 residues. Here the CDR3 DNA reads TGTGCCAGCAGCGCCCTAGGGACAGGCGGGGAAAAACTGTTTTTT. Protein: CASSALGTGGEKLFF.

This clonotype came up a few times. The chain is built from TRBV24-1 and TRBJ2-4; 9 bases are shared with TRBD1. J was trimmed by 4 bases and V by 3 bases; bases with no gene match: 3. CDR3 length: 15 residues. Germline lookup yields CDR1 KGHDR and CDR2 SFDVKD. The CDR3 loop reads CATSDIGQGKNIQYF. The DNA for the CDR3 is TGTGCCACCAGTGATATCGGACAGGGGAAAAACATTCAGTACTTC.

This clonotype came up a few times. The V call is TRBV29-1, the J call TRBJ2-2, with D possibly TRBD1 on 6 matching bases. This CDR3 is built from 13 residues. The V gene lost 7 bases and the J gene lost 3 bases, with 12 bases spanning the gap. Germline loops: CDR1 SQVTM, CDR2 ANQGSEA. The CDR3 sequence: CSARQVDTGELFF. CDR3 nucleotides: TGCAGCGCGAGACAGGTGGACACCGGGGAGCTGTTTTTT.

In its sample, this clonotype was seen a few times. This rearrangement joins TRBV29-1 to TRBJ2-5, with TRBD2 as a possible D gene (6 bases). The closer fit of TRBJ2-7 to the DNA end suggests the J call may be wrong. The CDR3 spans 14 residues. Germline CDR1 reads SQVTM; CDR2 reads ANQGSEA. Here the CDR3 reads CSVAPPGGYHEQYF. In DNA, the CDR3 is TGCAGCGTTGCCCCCCCCGGAGGGTACCACGAGCAGTACTTC.

This chain links TRBV5-1 with TRBJ1-4, with D perhaps matching TRBD1 (6 bases). The CDR3 length is 16 residues. Germline V CDR1 and CDR2: SGHRS, YFSETQ. V lost 4 bases and J lost 2, with 15 bases in between. The CDR3 DNA sequence: TGCGCCAGCAGCCCCTCCGGGGGCGCGACTAATGAAAAACTGTTTTTT. It yields the protein CASSPSGGATNEKLFF.